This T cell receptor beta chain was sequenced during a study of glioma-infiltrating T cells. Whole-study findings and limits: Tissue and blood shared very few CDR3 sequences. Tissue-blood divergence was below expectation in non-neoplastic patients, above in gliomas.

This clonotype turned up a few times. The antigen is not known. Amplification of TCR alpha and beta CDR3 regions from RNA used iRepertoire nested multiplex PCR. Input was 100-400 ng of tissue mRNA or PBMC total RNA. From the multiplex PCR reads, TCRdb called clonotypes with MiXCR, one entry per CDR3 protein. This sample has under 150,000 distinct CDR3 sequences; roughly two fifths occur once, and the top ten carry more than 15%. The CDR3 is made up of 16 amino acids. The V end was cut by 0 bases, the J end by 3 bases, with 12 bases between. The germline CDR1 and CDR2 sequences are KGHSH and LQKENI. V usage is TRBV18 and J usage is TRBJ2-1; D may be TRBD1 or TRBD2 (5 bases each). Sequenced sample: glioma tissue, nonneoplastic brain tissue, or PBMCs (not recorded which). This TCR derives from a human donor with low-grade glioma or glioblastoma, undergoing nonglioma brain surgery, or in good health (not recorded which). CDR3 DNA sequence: TGTGCCAGCTCACCACCTCCGGGACCCCACTACAATGAGCAGTTCTTC. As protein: CASSPPPGPHYNEQFF.